Listed below are T cell receptor beta chains from one sample, sequenced in a study of cytomegalovirus exposure and HLA in healthy donors. Sequenced by immunoSEQ multiplex PCR; TCRdb stores in-frame clones only, minus some. This sample has around 97,000 clones, with roughly four fifths found just once. The sequencing input was PBMCs. The receptors originated from a man in his forties in good health and CMV-seropositive. The CDR3 runs from the conserved cysteine through the conserved F or W. The D gene is left open where the match is weak. A clone size is listed for some rows: how often the clone was seen (once, few, many), or a class if it is expanded.

>TRBD1|-|TRBV5-6|15|TRBJ1-3
TGTGCCAGCAGCATAGGACAGGGGGCTGGAAACACCATATATTTT
CASSIGQGAGNTIYF
>-|-|TRBV6-6|14|TRBJ1-2
TGTGCCAGCAGTTATGGGGAGGCTAACTATGGCTACACCTTC
CASSYGEANYGYTF
>-|-|TRBV5-6|14|TRBJ2-7
TGTGCCAGCAGCCCGGTACTATTAACCTACGAGCAGTACTTC
CASSPVLLTYEQYF
>TRBD1|-|TRBV9|17|TRBJ1-3
TGTGCCAGCAGCGTAGAGGCAGGGGGCGCCTCTGGAAACACCATATATTTT
CASSVEAGGASGNTIYF
>-|-|TRBV15|17|TRBJ1-1
TGTGCCACCAGCAGAATTTGGTCTTACTCGACGGGCACTGAAGCTTTCTTT
CATSRIWSYSTGTEAFF
>TRBD1|-|TRBV7-9|14|TRBJ2-3
TGTGCCAGCAGCCCCCGGGACAGTCCGTCTACGCAGTATTTT
CASSPRDSPSTQYF
>-|-|TRBV9|15|TRBJ1-2
TGTGCCAGCAGCGTAGACAGTTTCAATCCGGATGGCTACACCTTC
CASSVDSFNPDGYTF
>-|-|TRBV11-2|15|TRBJ1-6
TGTGCCAGCAGCTTAGAAGACACAGGACGACTACCCCTCCACTTT
CASSLEDTGRLPLHF
>-|few|TRBV5-1|14|TRBJ2-3
TGCGCCAGCAGGCCGGGGGGCGTCCCAGATACGCAGTATTTT
CASRPGGVPDTQYF
>TRBD2|-|TRBV6-5|14|TRBJ2-2
TGTGCCAGCAGTCAGAGCGGGGGGGCCGGGGAGCTGTTTTTT
CASSQSGGAGELFF
>-|-|TRBV7-9|17|TRBJ2-4
TGTTCCAGCAGCCCCACCCAGGGGACGCTAGCCAAAAACATTCAGTACTTC
CSSSPTQGTLAKNIQYF
>TRBD1|few|TRBV12-5|16|TRBJ1-1
TGTGCTAGTGGTTTGTCTCGGGACAGGTGGGGCACTGAAGCTTTCTTT
CASGLSRDRWGTEAFF
>TRBD2|-|TRBV28|15|TRBJ2-3
TGTGCCAGCAGTACACGGGAGGGATTCACAGATACGCAGTATTTT
CASSTREGFTDTQYF
>-|-|TRBV30|15|TRBJ2-3
TGTGCCTGGAGTGTAAAGGGAAGGGGGAGAGATACGCAGTATTTT
CAWSVKGRGRDTQYF
>TRBD2|-|TRBV5-5|17|TRBJ2-1
TGTGCCAGCAGCTCTGGACTAGCGGATTTCTCCTACAATGAGCAGTTCTTC
CASSSGLADFSYNEQFF
>-|-|TRBV9|15|TRBJ1-2
TGTGCCAGCAGCGTAGGGTCGATAGCTAACTATGGCTACACCTTC
CASSVGSIANYGYTF
>-|-|TRBV28|13|TRBJ2-1
TGTGCCAGCAGGTTATCCGGAACAGGGTCTGTGTTCTTC
CASRLSGTGSVFF
>-|once|TRBV2|12|TRBJ2-5
TGTGCCAGCACTACAGTACAAGAGACCCAGTACTTC
CASTTVQETQYF
>TRBD1|-|TRBV6-5|11|TRBJ1-2
TGTGCCAGCCAGGGGGTCTATGGCTACACCTTC
CASQGVYGYTF
>-|once|TRBV18|13|TRBJ2-3
TGTGCCAGCTCAACTTCCCTCACAGATACGCAGTATTTT
CASSTSLTDTQYF
>TRBD1|-|TRBV10-3|14|TRBJ1-2
TGTGCCATCAGTGACCACAGGGGGCTTTATGGCTACACCTTC
CAISDHRGLYGYTF
>TRBD1|once|TRBV9|14|TRBJ1-4
TGTGCCAGCAGCGAGACAGGGATTGACGAAAAACTGTTTTTT
CASSETGIDEKLFF
>-|-|TRBV28|15|TRBJ1-1
TGTGCCAGCAGTTTAGAGGTCCGAGAGAACACTGAAGCTTTCTTT
CASSLEVRENTEAFF
>-|-|TRBV5-1|15|TRBJ1-1
TGCGCCAGCAGCTTTATAAGGGGGAGGAACACTGAAGCTTTCTTT
CASSFIRGRNTEAFF
>-|-|TRBV11-3|13|TRBJ1-1
TGTGCCAGCAGCCCGCACCCAGACACTGAAGCTTTCTTT
CASSPHPDTEAFF
>-|-|TRBV21-1|15|TRBJ2-7
TGTGCCAGGAGGGGGGGGCGGGACAGGGCCAACGAGCAGTACTTC
CARRGGRDRANEQYF
>TRBD1|-|TRBV4-2|15|TRBJ1-1
TGTGCCAGCAGCCAAGATTTGGACAGGGTGCCTGAAGCTTTCTTT
CASSQDLDRVPEAFF
>TRBD2|-|TRBV9|16|TRBJ2-2
TGTGCCAGCAGCGTACCGGCGGGAGGGAACACCGGGGAGCTGTTTTTT
CASSVPAGGNTGELFF
>TRBD2|-|TRBV6-5|15|TRBJ2-3
TGTGCCAGCAGTTACCTAGCGGGAGGCACAGATACGCAGTATTTT
CASSYLAGGTDTQYF
>-|-|TRBV18|15|TRBJ1-1
TGTGCCAGCTCACCCCCCCGCGGGTGGAACACTGAAGCTTTCTTT
CASSPPRGWNTEAFF
>-|-|TRBV30|14|TRBJ2-2
TGTGCCTGGCGGCAGGGCGGGGTCCCCGGGGAGCTGTTTTTT
CAWRQGGVPGELFF
>-|-|TRBV6-1|18|TRBJ1-3
TGTGCCAGCAGTGTTGAATCCCTAATCACAGGGTCTGGAAACACCATATATTTT
CASSVESLITGSGNTIYF
>-|-|TRBV6-6|16|TRBJ2-7
TGTGCCAGCGGGAGTGGGGGAACGCTAGCGAACTACGAGCAGTACTTC
CASGSGGTLANYEQYF
>TRBD2|-|TRBV7-9|15|TRBJ2-1
TGTGCCAGCAGCTGGGAGGGTGCACGCCGGCATGAGCAGTTCTTC
CASSWEGARRHEQFF
>TRBD1|few|TRBV5-6|15|TRBJ1-1
TGTGCCAGCAGCTCCCCAGGACAGGGCAATACTGAAGCTTTCTTT
CASSSPGQGNTEAFF
>-|-|TRBV7-8|12|TRBJ2-3
TGTGCCAGCAGCTCGGACTCGGATACGCAGTATTTT
CASSSDSDTQYF
>-|-|TRBV5-1|14|TRBJ1-5
TGCGCCAGCAGCTTCGGGCAGGGAGGCCAGCCCCAGCATTTT
CASSFGQGGQPQHF
>-|once|TRBV5-6|14|TRBJ2-1
TGTGCCAGCAGCCCAGACAGCACATACAATGAGCAGTTCTTC
CASSPDSTYNEQFF
>TRBD1|-|TRBV6-1|14|TRBJ1-2
TGTGCCATTAAGGGACAGGGCGTATATGGCGGCTACACCTTC
CAIKGQGVYGGYTF
>-|-|TRBV7-7|13|TRBJ2-7
TGTGCCAGCAGCTTAGGTCTAGCCGGCGAGCAGTACTTC
CASSLGLAGEQYF
>TRBD1|once|TRBV28|17|TRBJ1-5
TGTGCCAGTTTTAGGTCCTCCCGGACAGGGGGCAATCAGCCCCAGCATTTT
CASFRSSRTGGNQPQHF
>-|-|TRBV19|18|TRBJ2-1
TGTGCCAGTAGTACGGACCCTTACAGTTCCGGGACCTACAATGAGCAGTTCTTC
CASSTDPYSSGTYNEQFF
>-|-|TRBV2|15|TRBJ2-3
TGTGCCAGCAGTCCTTTACAATTAAGCACAGATACGCAGTATTTT
CASSPLQLSTDTQYF
>TRBD1|-|TRBV6-5|16|TRBJ1-1
TGTGCCAGCAGTTACGGCACAGGGGTATTGTACACTGAAGCTTTCTTT
CASSYGTGVLYTEAFF
>TRBD2|-|TRBV5-1|15|TRBJ2-1
TGCGCCAGCAGCTCGGGACTAGCGGGAGAGTATGAGCAGTTCTTC
CASSSGLAGEYEQFF
>-|-|TRBV29-1|13|TRBJ1-3
TGCAGCGTTGAAAGCGGTATAGAGAACACCATATATTTT
CSVESGIENTIYF
>-|-|TRBV28|14|TRBJ1-5
TGTGCCAGCAGTTTAGGCACAAATAATCAGCCCCAGCATTTT
CASSLGTNNQPQHF
>-|-|TRBV28|14|TRBJ1-5
TGTGCCAGCATCCAGGGTTATGGCAATCAGCCCCAGCATTTT
CASIQGYGNQPQHF
>TRBD1|-|TRBV6-5|14|TRBJ1-2
TGTGCCAGCAGTTCTACAGGGGGGAACTATGGCTACACCTTC
CASSSTGGNYGYTF
>TRBD1|-|TRBV29-1|12|TRBJ1-1
TGCAGCGGAAGACAGGGGAGAGGTGAAGCTTTCTTT
CSGRQGRGEAFF
>TRBD1|few|TRBV29-1|14|TRBJ2-7
TGCAGCGCCGATTCCGGGACAGGGGGAGACGAGCAGTACTTC
CSADSGTGGDEQYF
>-|-|TRBV18|13|TRBJ2-3
TGTGCCAGCTCACCTAGCCTCACAGATACGCAGTATTTT
CASSPSLTDTQYF
>TRBD1|-|TRBV7-2|15|TRBJ1-6
TGTGCCAGCAGCTCCCGGGACAGGGGGTCCTCACCCCTCCACTTT
CASSSRDRGSSPLHF
>TRBD2|few|TRBV7-9|16|TRBJ2-7
TGTGCCAGCAGCTTAGGATCAGGGCGGGAGGCCTACGAGCAGTACTTC
CASSLGSGREAYEQYF
>TRBD1|-|TRBV9|14|TRBJ2-7
TGTGCCAGCAGCGCGACGGGACAGGGCCGCGAGCAGTACTTC
CASSATGQGREQYF
>TRBD1|-|TRBV5-1|17|TRBJ2-3
TGCGCCAGCAGCTTGGGAGGGACAGGAAGGGGAGCAGATACGCAGTATTTT
CASSLGGTGRGADTQYF
>-|-|TRBV19|13|TRBJ1-1
TGTGCCAGTAGTAACAGGGCGGACACTGAAGCTTTCTTT
CASSNRADTEAFF
>TRBD1|-|TRBV2|14|TRBJ1-4
TGTGCCAGCAGCCGGGACAGGGGGAACGAAAAACTGTTTTTT
CASSRDRGNEKLFF
>-|-|TRBV14|17|TRBJ2-7
TGTGCCAGCAGCCAAGATAATAGAGAGAGGGTACCCTACGAGCAGTACTTC
CASSQDNRERVPYEQYF
>-|-|TRBV5-1|15|TRBJ1-4
TGCGCCAGCAGCTTGGGTCGGGGGAGGGAAGAAAAACTGTTTTTT
CASSLGRGREEKLFF